This T cell receptor beta chain comes out of a study of shared clonotypes between healthy human individuals. The study's findings and limits: Sampling used blood alone; tissue repertoires probably differ. Having only a few donors restricted how much genetic and exposure-history diversity was captured. Rarefaction demonstrated incomplete sorted-subset sequencing despite large depth.

About this clone itself: Its specificity is unknown.

Method: immunoSEQ multiplex PCR; TCRdb's copy keeps in-frame clones and lacks some. The repertoire holds about 1.5 million clones, with approximately 96% as singletons. Germline V gene lookup returns CDR1 MNHEY and CDR2 SMNVEV (reference sequence). CDR3 length equals 15 residues. V lost 6 bases and J lost 7; bases outside the gene matches: 9. This receptor was taken from a young man in good health. Input material: naive CD4+ T cells sorted from blood. The sample's subset: CD45RA+ positively selected. This chain links TRBV27 with TRBJ2-7; 13 bases are shared with TRBD2. CDR3 nucleotide sequence: TGTGCCAGCAGACTCGGACTAGCGGGAGTAAGGGAGCAGTACTTC. Translation gives CASRLGLAGVREQYF.